This T cell receptor beta chain came from a study of T cells in Graves' hyperthyroidism and ophthalmopathy. This clonotype was seen repeatedly, ten times or more. The antigen remains unidentified. TCR beta CDR3 regions were amplified from RNA transcripts. A set of HTBI primers served as the primers for a first-round RT-PCR of the TCR CDR3. MiXCR was run by TCRdb on the multiplex PCR reads, yielding one entry per CDR3 protein. The sample lists under 400,000 distinct CDR3 sequences, 16% occurring once. V lost 4 bases to trimming and J lost 4 bases; unmatched junction nucleotides: 5. CDR1 and CDR2 (germline): SGHTA, FQGNSA. This CDR3 region has 15 residues. Study observations and caveats: Blood also carried most thyroid clonotypes expanded above 0.001.

PBMCs were collected from an approximately 9.2 ml volume of fresh peripheral blood. V usage is TRBV7-2 and J usage is TRBJ2-1, with 9 bases fitting TRBD2. This TCR was recovered from a man under 40 with Graves' hyperthyroidism. Sequenced sample: blood. This chain's CDR3 is CASSSSSGIYNEQFF. The CDR3 nucleotides read TGTGCCAGCAGCTCCTCTAGCGGGATTTACAATGAGCAGTTCTTC.